These 17 T cell receptor beta chains were sequenced from one sample in a study of shared clonotypes between healthy human individuals. Using immunoSEQ multiplex PCR, the repertoire was profiled, and TCRdb retains in-frame clones only, with some absent. The sample holds around 2,100,000 clones, roughly 95% seen once. CD45RO-negative CD8 cells positively selected for CCR7 made up the naive population, which excluded terminally differentiated effector memory CD45RA+ cells. Sequencing input: naive CD8+ T cells sorted from blood. These receptors were obtained from a man younger than 35 in good health.

This chain connects TRBV11-2 to TRBJ1-1, with D uncertain. Trimming took 2 bases from V and 3 from J, leaving 13 bases between them. Germline lookup yields CDR1 SGHAT and CDR2 FQNNGV. The CDR3 is 15 amino acids. The CDR3 DNA follows: TGTGCCAGCAGCTTACCCTCGTCAGGTCACACTGAAGCTTTCTTT. Amino acid sequence: CASSLPSSGHTEAFF.

The chain recombines TRBV5-4 with TRBJ2-7; maybe TRBD2 (5 bases). The germline V and J ends were trimmed by 5 bases and 7 bases, with 10 bases remaining between them. CDR1 and CDR2 (germline): SGHNT, YYREEE (reference sequence). The CDR3 extends over 11 amino acids. CDR3 bases: TGTGCCAGCAGTCCCGGGGTGGAGCAGTACTTC. This sequence encodes CASSPGVEQYF.

The chain joins TRBV2 to TRBJ2-5; D is possibly TRBD1 or TRBD2 (6 bases each). From germline, CDR1 is SNHLY and CDR2 FYNNEI. This CDR3 spans 15 amino acids. Deletions cut 3 bases from V and 1 base from J, with 12 bases between. CDR3 sequence: CASSDLGGTQETQYF. CDR3 bases: TGTGCCAGCAGTGACCTAGGGGGGACCCAAGAGACCCAGTACTTC. Complete variable domain (other parts from reference TRBV2 and TRBJ2-5): EPEVTQTPSHQVTQMGQEVILRCVPISNHLYFYWYRQILGQKVEFLVSFYNNEISEKSEIFDDQFSVERPDGSNFTLKIRSTKLEDSAMYFCASSDLGGTQETQYFGPGTRLLVL.

The chain combines TRBV4-1 with TRBJ2-5; TRBD2 agrees at 11 bases. Germline values: CDR1 MGHRA, CDR2 YSYEKL. V was clipped by 4 bases and J by 3 bases; unmatched bases: 10. There are 17 residues in the CDR3. CDR3: CASSPYTSGGPKETQYF. The CDR3 DNA reads as TGCGCCAGCAGCCCGTATACTAGCGGGGGCCCTAAAGAGACCCAGTACTTC.

This chain links TRBV28 with TRBJ2-7; maybe TRBD2 (7 bases). V lost 4 bases to trimming and J lost 7 bases, with 17 bases between them. The CDR3 loop spans 14 amino acids. Per germline, CDR1 MDHEN and CDR2 SYDVKM. CDR3 amino acids: CASSSLGGGREQYF. The CDR3 coding sequence is TGTGCCAGCAGTTCATTAGGGGGGGGACGGGAGCAGTACTTC.

V usage is TRBV27 and J usage is TRBJ2-1; maybe TRBD1 (5 bases). V dropped 6 bases and J dropped 3 bases, with 12 bases sitting between them. The CDR3 consists of 14 residues. The germline CDR1 and CDR2 sequences are MNHEY and SMNVEV (reference sequence). The DNA for the CDR3 is TGTGCCAGCAGCCCTCATAGGGGCTACAATGAGCAGTTCTTC. It specifies CASSPHRGYNEQFF.

The chain couples TRBV6-5 to TRBJ2-5; no definite D call. Germline V CDR1 and CDR2: MNHEY, SVGAGI. V was cut by 6 bases and J by 4 bases, with 15 bases left in between. CDR3 size: 14 residues. CDR3: CASRTRAQRETQYF. As DNA, the CDR3 is TGTGCCAGCAGGACCCGGGCCCAGAGAGAGACCCAGTACTTC.

The chain carries TRBV6-5 and TRBJ1-2; 7 bases line up with TRBD1. V lost 3 bases to trimming and J lost 8 bases; unmatched junction nucleotides: 9. Germline V gene data show CDR1 as MNHEY and CDR2 as SVGAGI. CDR3 size: 14 residues. The CDR3 sequence: CASSYTGTVDGYTF. As DNA, the CDR3 is TGTGCCAGCAGTTATACCGGGACAGTAGACGGCTACACCTTC.

V usage is TRBV19 and J usage is TRBJ2-1, with D possibly being TRBD2 (5 bases). Germline lookup yields CDR1 LNHDA and CDR2 SQIVND (reference sequence). This CDR3 region has 13 residues. V lost 3 bases and J lost 9, with 12 bases in between. DNA of the CDR3: TGTGCCAGTAGTATTTCCGGGGTCTCTGAGCAGTTCTTC. This sequence encodes CASSISGVSEQFF.

The chain recombines TRBV6-5 with TRBJ2-3; possibly TRBD2 for D (5 bases). The CDR3 totals 13 residues. Trimming shortened V by 6 bases and J by 3 bases, and 10 bases separated the two germline ends. Germline V gene lookup returns CDR1 MNHEY and CDR2 SVGAGI. CDR3 in DNA: TGTGCCAGCAGCCTACTAGAGACAGATACGCAGTATTTT. Its translation: CASSLLETDTQYF.

The rearrangement uses TRBV13 and TRBJ1-1; the match to TRBD1 covers 8 bases. CDR3 length equals 15 residues. The trim removed 1 base at V and 6 bases at J, leaving 7 bases unmatched. CDR1 and CDR2 (germline): PRHDT, FYEKMQ (reference sequence). CDR3 residues: CASSLAGGEVAEAFF. Here the CDR3 DNA reads TGTGCCAGCAGCTTAGCAGGGGGCGAGGTAGCTGAAGCTTTCTTT.

This clone was seen once. This chain connects TRBV27 to TRBJ2-7; a weak D match, TRBD1 (6 bases). V was trimmed by 8 bases and J by 5 bases, leaving 10 bases between them. The V gene's germline CDR1 is MNHEY and CDR2 SMNVEV (reference sequence). The CDR3 is 11 amino acids. CDR3 nucleotide sequence: TGTGCCAGCGGGGACATCCACGAGCAGTACTTC. Its protein is CASGDIHEQYF.

J is TRBJ2-7 and V is TRBV19; 9 bases line up with TRBD2. Looked up from germline, CDR1 is LNHDA and CDR2 is SQIVND (reference sequence). This CDR3 contains 14 residues. V trimming: 8 bases; J trimming: 0 bases; junction bases outside the gene matches: 5. The CDR3 sequence is CASSREGRSYEQYF. The CDR3 DNA follows: TGTGCCAGTTCGCGGGAGGGCCGCTCCTACGAGCAGTACTTC.

The chain joins TRBV4-1 to TRBJ2-7; D is unresolved. Trimming took 4 bases from V and 3 from J, leaving 16 bases between them. Germline CDR1 is MGHRA and CDR2 is YSYEKL. The CDR3 runs 15 residues. CDR3: CASSLRAHPDYEQYF. The CDR3, as DNA: TGCGCCAGCAGCCTCAGAGCGCACCCAGACTACGAGCAGTACTTC.

J is TRBJ1-5 and V is TRBV2; no definite D call. CDR1 SNHLY and CDR2 FYNNEI come from the germline V gene. CDR3 length: 15 residues. V shed 4 bases and J shed 1 base, with 11 bases lying between them. The CDR3 DNA follows: TGTGCCAGCAGTGCTGGCACGATCAGCAATCAGCCCCAGCATTTT. Translation: CASSAGTISNQPQHF.

V is TRBV27 and J is TRBJ2-3, with D maybe TRBD2 (6 bases). Germline CDR1 MNHEY, CDR2 SMNVEV (reference sequence). V dropped 5 bases and J dropped 2 bases, with 17 bases sitting between them. CDR3 length: 16 residues. The CDR3 coding sequence is TGTGCCAGCAGTCCCTCTGCGGGGCCCATCACAGATACGCAGTATTTT. It is translated as CASSPSAGPITDTQYF.

The CDR3 protein is CASSSPPTGYHEQFF. The CDR3 region has the DNA TGTGCCAGCAGTTCCCCTCCGACAGGGTACCATGAGCAGTTCTTC. The chain is built from TRBV6-6 and TRBJ2-1; 7 nucleotides agree with TRBD1. The CDR3 length is 15 residues. Germline CDR1 is MNHNY and CDR2 is SVGAGI (reference sequence). With V trimmed by 4 bases and J by 8 bases, 11 bases remained unmatched.